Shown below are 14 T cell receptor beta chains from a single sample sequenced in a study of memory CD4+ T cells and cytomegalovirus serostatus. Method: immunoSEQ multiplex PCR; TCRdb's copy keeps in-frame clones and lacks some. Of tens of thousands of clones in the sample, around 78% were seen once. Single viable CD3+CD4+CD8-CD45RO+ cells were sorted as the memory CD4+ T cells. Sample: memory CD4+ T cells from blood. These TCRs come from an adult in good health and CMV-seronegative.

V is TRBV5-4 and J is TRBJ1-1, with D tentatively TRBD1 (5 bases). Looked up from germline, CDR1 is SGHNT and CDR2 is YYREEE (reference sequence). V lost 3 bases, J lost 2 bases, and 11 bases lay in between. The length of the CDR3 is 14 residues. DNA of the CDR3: TGTGCCAGCAGCTCGAAGGGGTTCAACACTGAAGCTTTCTTT. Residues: CASSSKGFNTEAFF. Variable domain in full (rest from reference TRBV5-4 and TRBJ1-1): ETGVTQSPTHLIKTRGQQVTLRCSSQSGHNTVSWYQQALGQGPQFIFQYYREEENGRGNFPPRFSGLQFPNYSSELNVNALELDDSALYLCASSSKGFNTEAFFGQGTRLTVV.

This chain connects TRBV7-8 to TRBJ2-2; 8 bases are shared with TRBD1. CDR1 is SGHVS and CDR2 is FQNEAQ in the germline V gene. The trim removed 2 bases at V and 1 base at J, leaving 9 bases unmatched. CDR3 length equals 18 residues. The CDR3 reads CASSLRPETGVNTGELFF. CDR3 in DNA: TGTGCCAGCAGCTTACGGCCCGAGACAGGGGTGAACACCGGGGAGCTGTTTTTT.

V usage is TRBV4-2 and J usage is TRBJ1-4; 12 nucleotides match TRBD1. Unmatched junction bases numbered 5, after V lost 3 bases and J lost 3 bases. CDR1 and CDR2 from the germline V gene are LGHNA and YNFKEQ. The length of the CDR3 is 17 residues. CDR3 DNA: TGTGCCAGCAGCCAGGGGGGACAGGGGGCGTCTAATGAAAAACTGTTTTTT. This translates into CASSQGGQGASNEKLFF.

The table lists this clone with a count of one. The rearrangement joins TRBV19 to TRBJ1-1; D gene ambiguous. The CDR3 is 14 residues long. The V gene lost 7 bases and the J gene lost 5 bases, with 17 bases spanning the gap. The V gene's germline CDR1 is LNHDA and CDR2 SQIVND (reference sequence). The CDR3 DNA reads TGTGCCAGTAATACCCGAGCTAGAACGACTGAAGCTTTCTTT. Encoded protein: CASNTRARTTEAFF.

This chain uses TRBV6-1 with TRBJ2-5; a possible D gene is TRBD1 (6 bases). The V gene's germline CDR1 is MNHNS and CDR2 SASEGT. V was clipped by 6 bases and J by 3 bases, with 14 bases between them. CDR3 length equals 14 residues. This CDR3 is CASSDGQPEETQYF. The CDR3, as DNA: TGTGCCAGCAGCGACGGACAGCCCGAAGAGACCCAGTACTTC.

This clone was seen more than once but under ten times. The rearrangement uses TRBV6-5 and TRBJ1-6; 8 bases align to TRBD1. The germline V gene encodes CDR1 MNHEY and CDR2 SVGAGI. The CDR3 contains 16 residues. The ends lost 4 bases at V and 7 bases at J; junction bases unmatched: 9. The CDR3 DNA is TGTGCCAGCAGTTTCCGGGGACAGGAGATAAATTCACCCCTCCACTTT. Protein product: CASSFRGQEINSPLHF.

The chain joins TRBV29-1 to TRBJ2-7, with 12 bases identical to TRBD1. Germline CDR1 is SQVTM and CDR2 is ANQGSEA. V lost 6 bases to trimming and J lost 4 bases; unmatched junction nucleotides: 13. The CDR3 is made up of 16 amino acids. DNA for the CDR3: TGCAGCGTCGCGAACCCGGGACAGGGGGCAGGATACGAGCAGTACTTC. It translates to CSVANPGQGAGYEQYF.

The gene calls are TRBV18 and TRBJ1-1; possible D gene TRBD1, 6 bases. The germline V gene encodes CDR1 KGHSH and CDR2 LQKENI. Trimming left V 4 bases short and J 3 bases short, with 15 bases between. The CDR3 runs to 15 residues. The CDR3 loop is CASSRFSGQDTEAFF. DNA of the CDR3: TGTGCCAGCTCACGCTTTTCGGGACAAGACACTGAAGCTTTCTTT. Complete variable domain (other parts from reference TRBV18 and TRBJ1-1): NAGVMQNPRHLVRRRGQEARLRCSPMKGHSHVYWYRQLPEEGLKFMVYLQKENIIDESGMPKERFSAEFPKEGPSILRIQQVVRGDSAAYFCASSRFSGQDTEAFFGQGTRLTVV.

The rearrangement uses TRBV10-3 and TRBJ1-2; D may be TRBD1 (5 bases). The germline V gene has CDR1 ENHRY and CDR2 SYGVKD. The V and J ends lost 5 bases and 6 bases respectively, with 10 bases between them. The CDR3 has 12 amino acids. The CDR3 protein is CAISMRGDGYTF. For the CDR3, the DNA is TGTGCCATCAGTATGCGGGGGGATGGCTACACCTTC.

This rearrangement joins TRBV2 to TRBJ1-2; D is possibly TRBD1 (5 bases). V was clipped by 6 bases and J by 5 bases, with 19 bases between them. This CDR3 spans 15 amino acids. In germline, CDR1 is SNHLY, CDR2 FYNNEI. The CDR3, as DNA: TGTGCCAGCAGGGAACGGGCTCTAGGGGTTTATGGCTACACCTTC. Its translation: CASRERALGVYGYTF.

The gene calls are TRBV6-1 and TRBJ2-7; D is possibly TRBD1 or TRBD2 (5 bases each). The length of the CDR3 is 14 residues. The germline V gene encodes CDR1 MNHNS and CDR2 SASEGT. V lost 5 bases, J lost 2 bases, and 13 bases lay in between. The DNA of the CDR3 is TGTGCCAGCAGTCGAGACCCGGGGCCCTACGAGCAGTACTTC. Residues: CASSRDPGPYEQYF.

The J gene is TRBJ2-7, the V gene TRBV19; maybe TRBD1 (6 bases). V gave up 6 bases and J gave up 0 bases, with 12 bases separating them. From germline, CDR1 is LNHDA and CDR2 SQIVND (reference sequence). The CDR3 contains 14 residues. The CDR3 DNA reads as TGTGCCAGTAGCCCACAACAGGGCTCCTACGAGCAGTACTTC. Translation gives CASSPQQGSYEQYF.

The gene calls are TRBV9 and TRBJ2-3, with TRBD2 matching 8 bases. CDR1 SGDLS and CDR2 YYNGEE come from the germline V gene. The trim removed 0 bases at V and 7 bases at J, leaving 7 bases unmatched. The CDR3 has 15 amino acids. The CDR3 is CASSVASGGPHTQYF. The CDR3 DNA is TGTGCCAGCAGCGTAGCGTCGGGGGGGCCACATACGCAGTATTTT.

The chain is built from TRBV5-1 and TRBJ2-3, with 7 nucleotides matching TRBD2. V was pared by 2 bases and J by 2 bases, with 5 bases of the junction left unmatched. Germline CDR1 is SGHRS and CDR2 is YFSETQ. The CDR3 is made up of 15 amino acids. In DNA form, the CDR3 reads TGCGCCAGCAGCTTCTCAGCGGGGAACACAGATACGCAGTATTTT. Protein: CASSFSAGNTDTQYF.